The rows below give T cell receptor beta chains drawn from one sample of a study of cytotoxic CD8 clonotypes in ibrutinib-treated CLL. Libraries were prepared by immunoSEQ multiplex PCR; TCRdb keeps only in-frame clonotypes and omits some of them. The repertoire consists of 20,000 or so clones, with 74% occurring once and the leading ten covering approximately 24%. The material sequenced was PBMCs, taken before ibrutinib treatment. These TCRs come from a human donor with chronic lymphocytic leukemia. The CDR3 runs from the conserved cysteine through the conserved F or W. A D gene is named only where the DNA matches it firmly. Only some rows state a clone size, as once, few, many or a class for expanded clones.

TGTGCCAGCAGTTCTTCAGGCTGGGGTGGGGCCCAGTACTTC CASSSSGWGGAQYF TRBJ2-5 TRBV6-5 - -
TGTGCCAGCTCGGGACAGTTTTACGAGCAGTACTTC CASSGQFYEQYF TRBJ2-7 TRBV6-5 TRBD1 few
TGTGCCAGTAGTATCCTCTCCGGGGGGGCAGGTGAGCAGTTCTTC CASSILSGGAGEQFF TRBJ2-1 TRBV19 TRBD2 few
TGTGCCAGCAGTTACTCGACAGGGGAGCTGTTTTTT CASSYSTGELFF TRBJ2-2 TRBV6-6 - medium-sized
TGTGCCAGCAGTTATATCCCCCCGGGGCGGGGAACCGGGGAGCTGTTTTTT CASSYIPPGRGTGELFF TRBJ2-2 TRBV27 - -
TGTGCCAGCAGTCTGGTAACTAGCGGGAGTATCGACGAGCAGTACTTC CASSLVTSGSIDEQYF TRBJ2-7 TRBV28 TRBD2 -
TGCGCCAGCAGCCAAGATTGGCAGGATGGCTACACCTTC CASSQDWQDGYTF TRBJ1-2 TRBV4-1 - -
TGTGCCAGCTCTTCCGCGGGGGGGACAGGGGAAGGCTACGAGCAGTACTTC CASSSAGGTGEGYEQYF TRBJ2-7 TRBV18 - -
TGTGCCAGTAGCGACAGGGGGTTTCTCCAAACGCAGTATTTT CASSDRGFLQTQYF TRBJ2-3 TRBV6-6 TRBD1 -
TGTGCCTGGAAGTCGGGGGGCGGTTGGGGGAACACTGAAGCTTTCTTT CAWKSGGGWGNTEAFF TRBJ1-1 TRBV30 - -
TGTGCCAGCAGTTACGGCGGGAGAGGGGAGACCCAGTACTTC CASSYGGRGETQYF TRBJ2-5 TRBV6-5 TRBD2 -
TGTGCCAGCAGCTTAGTAACCGGGACTCTCTTCCAAGAGACCCAGTACTTC CASSLVTGTLFQETQYF TRBJ2-5 TRBV11-2 - -
TGTGCCAGCTCACCACAGGGGAAGGGGTACACCGGGGAGCTGTTTTTT CASSPQGKGYTGELFF TRBJ2-2 TRBV18 - -
TGTGCCAGCAGCCCAGACTGGAGCTCCTACAATGAGCAGTTCTTC CASSPDWSSYNEQFF TRBJ2-1 TRBV7-3 - -
TGCACCAGCAGCCAAGGCGGGACCATAGATACGCAGTATTTT CTSSQGGTIDTQYF TRBJ2-3 TRBV1 - -
TGTGCCAGCCCCGGGAGCGGGAGGGCGTCAAATGAGCAGTTCTTC CASPGSGRASNEQFF TRBJ2-1 TRBV11-3 TRBD2 few
TGTGCCAGCTCATCATCCACAGATACGCAGTATTTT CASSSSTDTQYF TRBJ2-3 TRBV18 - -
TGTGCCAGTAGTATAACCCGGGACAGGGGTTCCGAGCAGTACTTC CASSITRDRGSEQYF TRBJ2-7 TRBV19 TRBD1 -
TGTGCCAGCAGCTGGGGACAGGGATCGAACACTGAAGCTTTCTTT CASSWGQGSNTEAFF TRBJ1-1 TRBV5-4 TRBD1 -
TGCGCCAGCAGCTTGGACGGTACGCAGTATTTT CASSLDGTQYF TRBJ2-3 TRBV5-1 - -
TGTGCCAGCAGCCAGTCCGCCAACGGCCAGTACTTC CASSQSANGQYF TRBJ2-7 TRBV7-2 - -
TGTGCCAGCAGAACGCCGAGTCGCGAGGAGCTGTTTTTT CASRTPSREELFF TRBJ2-2 TRBV28 - -
TGCGCCAGCAGCGTGGACTACAATGAGCAGTTCTTC CASSVDYNEQFF TRBJ2-1 TRBV5-1 - -
TGTGCCAGCAGACTAGTCAGACCTAGCACAGATACGCAGTATTTT CASRLVRPSTDTQYF TRBJ2-3 TRBV28 - -
TGCGCCAGCAGCTTGGGGTTTCGACTTGATCAAGAGACCCAGTACTTC CASSLGFRLDQETQYF TRBJ2-5 TRBV5-1 - -
TGTGCCAGCAGCCTAACCGGGACAGCGCCCACAGATACGCAGTATTTT CASSLTGTAPTDTQYF TRBJ2-3 TRBV7-3 TRBD1 -
TGTGCCAGCAGCGGGGGACTTGCTGGACACAATGAGCAGTTCTTC CASSGGLAGHNEQFF TRBJ2-1 TRBV5-4 - -
TGCAGCGTCCTAGGGGGGGAGGGGTCCTACAATGAGCAGTTCTTC CSVLGGEGSYNEQFF TRBJ2-1 TRBV29-1 - -
TGTGCCAGCAGCTTAAACAGGTTGCACGGGGAGCTGTTTTTT CASSLNRLHGELFF TRBJ2-2 TRBV7-3 - few
TGTGCCAGCAGCTTAGGCGGGAGCGGGACCTACGAGCAGTACTTC CASSLGGSGTYEQYF TRBJ2-7 TRBV11-3 TRBD2 -
TGTGCCAGCAGCTCGGGAGCGGGAGTAGAGACCCAGTACTTC CASSSGAGVETQYF TRBJ2-5 TRBV5-4 TRBD2 -
TGTGCCAGTAGATTAAACACAGGGGCCAATGAGCAGTTCTTC CASRLNTGANEQFF TRBJ2-1 TRBV19 TRBD1 -
TGTGCCAGCCTTGACAGGAACACCGGGGAGCTGTTTTTT CASLDRNTGELFF TRBJ2-2 TRBV27 - few
TGTGCCAGCAGCAACTTAACGGCTCGGGCCCACTACGAGCAGTACTTC CASSNLTARAHYEQYF TRBJ2-7 TRBV21-1 - -
TGTGCCAGCAGCTTGAGCGGACTAGCGGGAGGTAGAGAGCAGTACTTC CASSLSGLAGGREQYF TRBJ2-7 TRBV5-4 TRBD2 -
TGTGCCACCAGCAGAGATTTGGGGGCTGGCACCGGGGAGCTGTTTTTT CATSRDLGAGTGELFF TRBJ2-2 TRBV15 - few
TGTGCCAGCAGCGTATCAGACCATATTAATGAAAAACTGTTTTTT CASSVSDHINEKLFF TRBJ1-4 TRBV9 - -
TGCGCCAGCAGCACCACTAGCGGCGCTGGGTACGTTCAGTACTTC CASSTTSGAGYVQYF TRBJ2-4 TRBV5-1 TRBD2 few
TGTGCCAGCAGTTCCGACGGGACAGGGGCCAATCAGCCCCAGCATTTT CASSSDGTGANQPQHF TRBJ1-5 TRBV6-6 TRBD1 -
TGTGCCAGCAGCAGGACTAGCGGGAGTTACCTCTACAATGAGCAGTTCTTC CASSRTSGSYLYNEQFF TRBJ2-1 TRBV7-9 TRBD2 few
TGTGCCAGCAGCTCAGAGGGGAGGACAGGACTATTTGGCACTGAAGCTTTCTTT CASSSEGRTGLFGTEAFF TRBJ1-1 TRBV7-2 TRBD1 -
TGTGCCAGCAGTTCATTCGTGGGACAGGCAGAGACCCAGTACTTC CASSSFVGQAETQYF TRBJ2-5 TRBV27 TRBD1 -
TGTGCCAGTAGTATGACTCGGTCGGCAGAGGTGGACGAGCAGTACTTC CASSMTRSAEVDEQYF TRBJ2-7 TRBV19 - -
TGCGCCAGCAGCCTCACAGGGACTACTGGAAACACCATATATTTT CASSLTGTTGNTIYF TRBJ1-3 TRBV5-1 - few
TGTGCCAGTAAGGGACTAGGGGGATACGAGCAGTACTTC CASKGLGGYEQYF TRBJ2-7 TRBV19 TRBD2 few